Included here is one T cell receptor (beta chain) sequence, with context. This sample was included in a study of PD-L1 blockade in urothelial cancer. Overall study context: Analyses were performed on blood at 3 weeks after treatment start (the second dose) and at 6 weeks.

Profiling relied on immunoSEQ multiplex PCR, and the TCRdb table lists in-frame clones only, not all of them. The table includes about 37,000 clones, 82% detected once. Germline V CDR1 and CDR2: MNHNS, SASEGT. CDR3 length: 15 residues. Trimming at V came to 7 bases and at J to 5 bases, leaving 8 bases not matched to a gene. This specimen consisted of PBMCs, obtained around atezolizumab (anti-PD-L1) treatment. The receptor was isolated from a man in his fifties or sixties with urothelial cancer. This sequence joins TRBV6-1 and TRBJ2-2; the match to TRBD1 covers 9 bases. Here the CDR3 DNA reads TGTGCCAGCAAACGGCGACAGGGGGAAACCGGGGAGCTGTTTTTT. Translating gives CASKRRQGETGELFF.